This T cell receptor (beta chain) was sequenced for a study of OX40 agonist ivuxolimab in advanced cancers. Study-level findings and limits: Averaging showed that CD8+ T cells had more expanded clones than CD4+ did.

The CDR3 loop spans 17 amino acids. Trimming at V came to 5 bases and at J to 5 bases, leaving 11 bases not matched to a gene. CDR1 and CDR2 from the germline V gene are SNHLY and FYNNEI. A word on this clone: The antigen is unknown.

Assay used: immunoSEQ multiplex PCR; TCRdb lists only in-frame clones, some missing. The repertoire holds fewer than 100,000 clones, with roughly 93% as singletons. The chain employs TRBV2 and TRBJ2-5; TRBD2 agrees at 13 bases. The clonotype originates from an adult with an advanced solid tumor such as melanoma, head and neck, liver or kidney cancer. The sequenced sample was CD4+ or CD8+ T cells sorted from blood, obtained in a trial of the OX40 agonist ivuxolimab. The DNA for the CDR3 is TGTGCCAGCAGTTGGGGACTAGCGGGACCTCGCTTGGAGACCCAGTACTTC. Translation gives CASSWGLAGPRLETQYF.